These T cell receptor beta chains were read from a single sample in a study of cytomegalovirus exposure and HLA in healthy donors. Profiled with immunoSEQ multiplex PCR; TCRdb holds only in-frame clones, not every one. The sample lists around 300,000 clones; under 80% were seen once. Sequences were obtained from PBMCs. All receptors derive from a female donor in good health and CMV-seronegative. CDR3s include the opening cysteine and the closing phenylalanine or tryptophan. A D gene is named only where the DNA matches it firmly. Clone size is stated in some rows and not others, as once, few, many or a class when expanded.

J gene: TRBJ1-2
clone size: -
V gene: TRBV5-6
D gene: -
CDR3 protein: CASSSTGPLRGYTF
CDR3 DNA: TGTGCCAGCAGCTCGACAGGTCCTCTGCGGGGCTACACCTTC

J gene: TRBJ2-1
clone size: few
V gene: TRBV6-5
D gene: TRBD2
CDR3 protein: CASSTGLAGSHEQFF
CDR3 DNA: TGTGCCAGCAGTACGGGACTAGCGGGATCCCATGAGCAGTTCTTC

J gene: TRBJ2-5
clone size: -
V gene: TRBV11-3
D gene: TRBD1
CDR3 protein: CASMFTGGQETQYF
CDR3 DNA: TGTGCCAGCATGTTTACAGGGGGCCAAGAGACCCAGTACTTC

J gene: TRBJ1-4
clone size: few
V gene: TRBV4-1
D gene: -
CDR3 protein: CASSQGPITGEGLFF
CDR3 DNA: TGCGCCAGCAGCCAGGGCCCGATCACGGGGGAAGGACTGTTTTTT

J gene: TRBJ1-5
clone size: -
V gene: TRBV19
D gene: -
CDR3 protein: CASSIVPGNQPQHF
CDR3 DNA: TGTGCCAGTAGTATAGTCCCAGGAAATCAGCCCCAGCATTTT

J gene: TRBJ2-2
clone size: -
V gene: TRBV4-1
D gene: TRBD2
CDR3 protein: CASSPLDGAGGGGRRELFF
CDR3 DNA: TGCGCCAGCAGCCCCCTAGACGGAGCGGGAGGAGGGGGGCGGAGGGAGCTGTTTTTT

J gene: TRBJ2-1
clone size: -
V gene: TRBV5-1
D gene: TRBD1
CDR3 protein: CASSLVGTGSSYNEQFF
CDR3 DNA: TGCGCCAGCAGCTTGGTGGGGACAGGGAGCTCCTACAATGAGCAGTTCTTC

J gene: TRBJ2-4
clone size: -
V gene: TRBV6-1
D gene: TRBD2
CDR3 protein: CASSGPAGTKNIQYF
CDR3 DNA: TGTGCCAGCAGTGGGCCAGCGGGGACCAAAAACATTCAGTACTTC

J gene: TRBJ1-1
clone size: -
V gene: TRBV29-1
D gene: -
CDR3 protein: CSVDSYTEAFF
CDR3 DNA: TGCAGCGTTGATTCGTACACTGAAGCTTTCTTT

J gene: TRBJ1-3
clone size: few
V gene: TRBV5-4
D gene: -
CDR3 protein: CASSHGIEGYTIYF
CDR3 DNA: TGTGCCAGCAGTCACGGAATCGAGGGTTACACCATATATTTT

J gene: TRBJ1-1
clone size: -
V gene: TRBV12-5
D gene: -
CDR3 protein: CASGFEGHTEAFF
CDR3 DNA: TGTGCTAGTGGTTTCGAGGGCCACACTGAAGCTTTCTTT

J gene: TRBJ2-3
clone size: -
V gene: TRBV28
D gene: TRBD2
CDR3 protein: CASRPNRISRTSGDTDTQYF
CDR3 DNA: TGTGCCAGCAGACCTAACAGGATATCCAGGACTAGCGGAGACACAGATACGCAGTATTTT

J gene: TRBJ2-3
clone size: -
V gene: TRBV10-1
D gene: TRBD2
CDR3 protein: CASSVRTSDTQYF
CDR3 DNA: TGCGCCAGCAGTGTGCGGACTAGCGATACGCAGTATTTT

J gene: TRBJ2-2
clone size: -
V gene: TRBV5-6
D gene: -
CDR3 protein: CASSGGLVVGTGELFF
CDR3 DNA: TGTGCCAGCAGCGGGGGACTCGTGGTGGGTACCGGGGAGCTGTTTTTT

J gene: TRBJ2-5
clone size: once
V gene: TRBV5-1
D gene: TRBD2
CDR3 protein: CASSLGGLAGLQETQYF
CDR3 DNA: TGCGCCAGCAGCTTGGGAGGCCTAGCGGGACTCCAAGAGACCCAGTACTTC

J gene: TRBJ2-7
clone size: -
V gene: TRBV11-3
D gene: TRBD2
CDR3 protein: CASSSRGLAGGEQYF
CDR3 DNA: TGTGCCAGCAGCTCCCGGGGACTAGCGGGAGGCGAGCAGTACTTC

J gene: TRBJ2-7
clone size: -
V gene: TRBV5-1
D gene: TRBD2
CDR3 protein: CASSLEGLAGAGSYEQYF
CDR3 DNA: TGCGCCAGCAGCTTGGAGGGACTAGCGGGAGCAGGCTCCTACGAGCAGTACTTC

J gene: TRBJ2-3
clone size: few
V gene: TRBV15
D gene: TRBD1
CDR3 protein: CATSRGTGGGSDTQYF
CDR3 DNA: TGTGCCACCAGCAGAGGAACAGGGGGCGGATCAGATACGCAGTATTTT

J gene: TRBJ2-1
clone size: -
V gene: TRBV21-1
D gene: -
CDR3 protein: CASIPCEQFF
CDR3 DNA: TGTGCCAGCATCCCCTGTGAGCAGTTCTTC

J gene: TRBJ2-1
clone size: -
V gene: TRBV30
D gene: TRBD2
CDR3 protein: CAWRYPAGGPSSYNEQFF
CDR3 DNA: TGTGCCTGGAGGTACCCAGCGGGAGGGCCCAGCTCCTACAATGAGCAGTTCTTC

J gene: TRBJ2-2
clone size: few
V gene: TRBV7-9
D gene: TRBD1
CDR3 protein: CASNPGGGELFF
CDR3 DNA: TGTGCCAGCAACCCAGGGGGCGGGGAGCTGTTTTTT

J gene: TRBJ1-2
clone size: -
V gene: TRBV5-1
D gene: TRBD1
CDR3 protein: CASSLALTGEVARNYGYTF
CDR3 DNA: TGCGCCAGCAGCTTGGCCCTTACAGGGGAAGTCGCCCGTAACTATGGCTACACCTTC

J gene: TRBJ2-1
clone size: few
V gene: TRBV19
D gene: -
CDR3 protein: CASGTSYNEQFF
CDR3 DNA: TGTGCCAGCGGGACTTCCTACAATGAGCAGTTCTTC

J gene: TRBJ1-4
clone size: -
V gene: TRBV30
D gene: TRBD1
CDR3 protein: CAWSGTGSNEKLFF
CDR3 DNA: TGTGCCTGGAGTGGGACAGGGTCTAATGAAAAACTGTTTTTT

J gene: TRBJ2-3
clone size: few
V gene: TRBV6-5
D gene: -
CDR3 protein: CASISLSTDTQYF
CDR3 DNA: TGTGCCAGTATTTCACTGAGCACAGATACGCAGTATTTT

J gene: TRBJ2-3
clone size: -
V gene: TRBV13
D gene: -
CDR3 protein: CATRIGRPVRGTQYF
CDR3 DNA: TGTGCCACCCGGATTGGCAGGCCAGTTCGTGGTACGCAGTATTTT

J gene: TRBJ2-1
clone size: -
V gene: TRBV9
D gene: TRBD2
CDR3 protein: CASSSRTSLNEQFF
CDR3 DNA: TGTGCCAGCAGCTCTCGGACTAGCCTAAATGAGCAGTTCTTC

J gene: TRBJ1-2
clone size: -
V gene: TRBV6-5
D gene: -
CDR3 protein: CASSYTAGLVYGYTF
CDR3 DNA: TGTGCCAGCAGTTACACAGCTGGACTAGTCTATGGCTACACCTTC

J gene: TRBJ1-4
clone size: -
V gene: TRBV5-4
D gene: TRBD1
CDR3 protein: CASSLGVDRNEKLFF
CDR3 DNA: TGTGCCAGCAGCTTGGGCGTGGACAGGAATGAAAAACTGTTTTTT

J gene: TRBJ1-2
clone size: -
V gene: TRBV7-9
D gene: -
CDR3 protein: CSSSLVSITF
CDR3 DNA: TGTTCCAGCAGCTTAGTGTCAATCACCTTC

J gene: TRBJ1-1
clone size: -
V gene: TRBV27
D gene: TRBD1
CDR3 protein: CAAWETGGSTEAFF
CDR3 DNA: TGTGCCGCCTGGGAGACAGGGGGCAGCACTGAAGCTTTCTTT